This entry lists 25 T cell receptor beta chains sequenced from one sample in a study of cytomegalovirus exposure and HLA in healthy donors. The method was immunoSEQ multiplex PCR; TCRdb's version includes in-frame clones alone and lacks a portion of them. The table includes around 190,000 clones, 86% detected once. The specimen sequenced was PBMCs. These receptors were taken from a woman younger than 30 in good health and CMV-seronegative.

V is TRBV27 and J is TRBJ2-7; 12 nucleotides align to TRBD1. Looked up from germline, CDR1 is MNHEY and CDR2 is SMNVEV (reference sequence). The CDR3 loop spans 17 amino acids. The ends lost 8 bases at V and 5 bases at J; junction bases unmatched: 16. CDR3 loop: CASAPGTGGGKSHEQYF. The CDR3 DNA is TGTGCCAGCGCCCCCGGGACAGGGGGCGGTAAGTCCCACGAGCAGTACTTC.

The rearrangement links TRBV4-1 to TRBJ2-1; D is unresolved. Germline V CDR1 and CDR2: MGHRA, YSYEKL. The CDR3 covers 13 residues. V lost 3 bases and J lost 12, with 15 bases in between. The CDR3 loop is CASSQELAIGQFF. DNA for the CDR3: TGCGCCAGCAGCCAGGAGTTAGCTATCGGGCAGTTCTTC.

This clone was seen only once. Distinct nucleotide sequences in the sample also encode this CDR3. This CDR3 reads CASSPGLAGGQETQYF. The DNA of the CDR3 is TGTGCCAGCAGCCCAGGACTAGCGGGGGGGCAAGAGACCCAGTACTTC. V and J are TRBV7-9 and TRBJ2-5; 15 bases line up with TRBD2. Trimming cost V 5 bases and J 2 bases; bases outside gene matches: 3. The CDR3 runs to 16 residues. The V gene's germline CDR1 is SEHNR and CDR2 FQNEAQ (reference sequence). Full variable domain (rest looked up from reference TRBV7-9 and TRBJ2-5): DTGVSQNPRHKITKRGQNVTFRCDPISEHNRLYWYRQTLGQGPEFLTYFQNEAQLEKSRLLSDRFSAERPKGSFSTLEIQRTEQGDSAMYLCASSPGLAGGQETQYFGPGTRLLVL.

This clone was found a few times. The chain joins TRBV27 to TRBJ2-5; tentatively, D is TRBD2 (5 bases). The CDR3 consists of 16 residues. Per germline, CDR1 MNHEY and CDR2 SMNVEV (reference sequence). Trimming shortened V by 3 bases and J by 3 bases, and 17 bases separated the two germline ends. Here the CDR3 reads CASSFLSVGKKETQYF. The CDR3 nucleotides read TGTGCCAGCAGTTTCCTCAGTGTCGGGAAGAAAGAGACCCAGTACTTC.

The genes are TRBV11-2 and TRBJ2-2; the D gene is possibly TRBD2 (6 bases). Per the germline V gene, CDR1 is SGHAT and CDR2 is FQNNGV. Trimming took off 3 bases at V and 2 bases at J, with 13 bases between the two ends. The length of the CDR3 is 16 residues. The CDR3 DNA is TGTGCCAGCAGCTTCACCCAGCGGGTTAACACCGGGGAGCTGTTTTTT. As protein: CASSFTQRVNTGELFF.

This chain uses TRBV4-1 with TRBJ2-3; D remains unclear. CDR1 is MGHRA and CDR2 is YSYEKL in the germline V gene. V was pared by 0 bases and J by 0 bases, with 10 bases between. The CDR3 runs to 16 residues. The CDR3 nucleotides are TGCGCCAGCAGCCAAGAAGCGTGGAGTAGCACAGATACGCAGTATTTT. It yields the protein CASSQEAWSSTDTQYF.

The chain links TRBV7-9 to TRBJ1-5; 7 bases agree with TRBD1. Germline V lookup: CDR1 SEHNR, CDR2 FQNEAQ (reference sequence). The CDR3 covers 12 residues. V lost 10 bases and J lost 3; bases outside the gene matches: 3. The CDR3 DNA is TGTGCCATCGGACAGGACAATCAGCCCCAGCATTTT. Translating it yields CAIGQDNQPQHF.

The chain has TRBV6-1 and TRBJ1-2; D gene ambiguous. Germline loops: CDR1 MNHNS, CDR2 SASEGT. The CDR3 length is 13 residues. V was clipped by 6 bases and J by 7 bases, with 15 bases between them. The CDR3 sequence is CASSEWEGSGYTF. The CDR3 DNA sequence: TGTGCCAGCAGCGAATGGGAAGGGAGTGGCTACACCTTC.

This chain connects TRBV7-2 to TRBJ2-1; 11 positions match TRBD2. The V segment lost 0 bases and the J segment 4 bases; nucleotides outside the gene matches: 5. Germline CDR1 and CDR2: SGHTA and FQGNSA. The CDR3 extends over 17 amino acids. The CDR3 sequence: CASSLAYSSGGYNEQFF. CDR3 bases: TGTGCCAGCAGCTTAGCTTACTCTAGCGGGGGGTACAATGAGCAGTTCTTC.

V gene TRBV6-5 combines with J gene TRBJ1-2; D might be TRBD1 (6 bases). The CDR3 covers 15 residues. The germline V gene has CDR1 MNHEY and CDR2 SVGAGI. Between the trimmed V and J ends, which lost 0 bases and 6 bases, there was a span of 14 bases. The CDR3 spells CASSYSTGQPHGYTF. Written as DNA, the CDR3 is TGTGCCAGCAGTTACTCGACCGGACAGCCCCATGGCTACACCTTC.

This chain uses TRBV12-5 with TRBJ1-1, with TRBD1 as a possible D gene (6 bases). This CDR3 is built from 14 residues. Germline lookup yields CDR1 LGHNT and CDR2 FRNRAP. Trimming shortened V by 8 bases and J by 1 base, and 14 bases separated the two germline ends. The CDR3 coding sequence is TGTGCTAGTTCCCTACAGGGTAGGAACACTGAAGCTTTCTTT. Its protein is CASSLQGRNTEAFF.

The chain joins TRBV5-4 to TRBJ2-7; tentative D call: TRBD1 (6 bases). The CDR3 has 16 amino acids. Per germline, CDR1 SGHNT and CDR2 YYREEE (reference sequence). The ends were cut back, 3 bases at V and 3 bases at J, with 19 bases in the middle. CDR3 in DNA: TGTGCCAGCAGCTCAGGACAGCCTAACCTATACTACGAGCAGTACTTC. This encodes CASSSGQPNLYYEQYF.

The chain carries TRBV19 and TRBJ1-5; 7 bases are a match to TRBD1. V lost 5 bases and J lost 2; bases outside the gene matches: 6. The CDR3 contains 15 residues. Germline values: CDR1 LNHDA, CDR2 SQIVND (reference sequence). CDR3 coding DNA: TGTGCCAGTAGTCGCGGACAGGTCGGCAATCAGCCCCAGCATTTT. It yields the protein CASSRGQVGNQPQHF.

V and J are TRBV27 and TRBJ1-2, with TRBD1 identical over 8 bases. The CDR3 is 16 amino acids. The germline V gene has CDR1 MNHEY and CDR2 SMNVEV (reference sequence). V shed 3 bases, J shed 7 bases, and the junction held 13 bases outside the gene matches. CDR3 protein: CASSFSDREMFRGYTF. In DNA, the CDR3 is TGTGCCAGCAGTTTCTCGGACAGGGAGATGTTTCGTGGCTACACCTTC.

The rearrangement joins TRBV5-8 to TRBJ2-2; D is perhaps TRBD1 (5 bases). V was trimmed by 4 bases and J by 1 base, leaving 11 bases between them. Germline CDR1 is SGHTS and CDR2 is YDEGEE. The length of the CDR3 is 15 residues. In nucleotides, the CDR3 is TGTGCCAGCAGCGCAGCCCAGGGGAACACCGGGGAGCTGTTTTTT. Translated, it gives CASSAAQGNTGELFF.

The CDR3 protein is CASSLRGGSYNSPLHF. CDR3 nucleotide sequence: TGTGCCAGCAGCTTAAGGGGAGGATCCTATAATTCACCCCTCCACTTT. This chain uses TRBV7-2 with TRBJ1-6; TRBD1 is a possible D gene (5 bases). Germline V gives CDR1 SGHTA, CDR2 FQGNSA. The germline V and J ends were trimmed by 2 bases and 1 base, with 9 bases remaining between them. The CDR3 is 16 amino acids.

This clone came up once. This sequence joins TRBV7-2 and TRBJ2-1; TRBD1 is a possible D gene (5 bases). This CDR3 comprises 16 residues. Per germline, CDR1 SGHTA and CDR2 FQGNSA. The V end lost 2 bases, the J end lost 0 bases, and 11 bases lay between the germline ends. The CDR3 nucleotides read TGTGCCAGCAGCTTAAATGGGGCCTCCTCCTACAATGAGCAGTTCTTC. Its translation is CASSLNGASSYNEQFF.

The chain uses TRBV30 and TRBJ2-1, with D hard to call. The germline gives CDR1 GTSNPN, CDR2 SVGIG (reference sequence). The CDR3 covers 11 residues. The ends were cut back, 3 bases at V and 4 bases at J, with 4 bases in the middle. In nucleotides, the CDR3 is TGTGCCTGGAGACAGTACAATGAGCAGTTCTTC. This codes for CAWRQYNEQFF.

V gene TRBV6-5 combines with J gene TRBJ2-7; TRBD1 is a possible D gene (5 bases). The CDR3 is 16 residues long. V lost 0 bases to trimming and J lost 3 bases, with 15 bases between them. CDR1 and CDR2 (germline): MNHEY, SVGAGI. CDR3 loop: CASSYSSRGPNYEQYF. The CDR3 bases are TGTGCCAGCAGTTACTCATCTAGGGGCCCTAACTACGAGCAGTACTTC.

The rearrangement links TRBV7-9 to TRBJ1-1, with 7 positions matching TRBD1. This CDR3 comprises 18 residues. The V and J ends lost 5 bases and 1 base, in that order; junction bases with no gene match: 16. Germline values: CDR1 SEHNR, CDR2 FQNEAQ (reference sequence). The CDR3 spells CASSPKVGGAGRNTEAFF. CDR3 in DNA: TGTGCCAGCAGCCCTAAGGTAGGGGGCGCGGGTAGGAACACTGAAGCTTTCTTT.

The rearrangement uses TRBV10-3 and TRBJ2-3, with 9 bases that match TRBD2. Germline V gene lookup returns CDR1 ENHRY and CDR2 SYGVKD. This CDR3 contains 15 residues. J lost 1 base, V lost 10 bases, and 9 bases had no gene match. The CDR3 sequence: CATQSTSGRTDTQYF. The CDR3 nucleotides are TGTGCCACTCAGTCGACTAGCGGACGCACAGATACGCAGTATTTT.

The gene calls are TRBV19 and TRBJ2-7, with 8 bases fitting TRBD2. Germline V gene lookup returns CDR1 LNHDA and CDR2 SQIVND (reference sequence). Unmatched junction bases numbered 7, after V lost 6 bases and J lost 0 bases. The CDR3 is 15 amino acids. Here the CDR3 reads CASRPGGGSSYEQYF. Written as DNA, the CDR3 is TGTGCCAGTAGACCCGGGGGGGGTAGCTCCTACGAGCAGTACTTC.

The rearrangement joins TRBV4-2 to TRBJ2-7, with no clear D. The germline V gene encodes CDR1 LGHNA and CDR2 YNFKEQ. The length of the CDR3 is 15 residues. The germline V and J ends were trimmed by 4 bases and 0 bases, with 13 bases remaining between them. CDR3 in DNA: TGTGCCAGCAGCCCAACCTTAGAGAGCTCCTACGAGCAGTACTTC. Encoded protein: CASSPTLESSYEQYF.

The rearrangement uses TRBV27 and TRBJ1-1; D unresolved. The V gene's germline CDR1 is MNHEY and CDR2 SMNVEV (reference sequence). The CDR3 has 15 amino acids. V was shortened by 3 bases and J by 5 bases, with 16 bases between the two germline ends. This CDR3 reads CASSFGQVGRTEAFF. The DNA of the CDR3 is TGTGCCAGCAGTTTTGGGCAGGTGGGGAGGACTGAAGCTTTCTTT.

The chain couples TRBV10-2 to TRBJ1-2; D uncertain. The CDR3 is 12 amino acids. Per germline, CDR1 WSHSY and CDR2 SAAADI. With 2 bases removed from V and 8 bases from J, the gap between germline ends came to 9 bases. The DNA for the CDR3 is TGCGCCAGCAGTGAGCGGTTATCGGGCTACACCTTC. This translates into CASSERLSGYTF.